At least ten counts were recorded for the clone carrying this T cell receptor (beta chain). Its target is unknown. This specimen comes from a study of spatial heterogeneity in lung cancer. Study-wide results and caveats: Tracking of ubiquitous and regional nonsynonymous mutations by counts of ubiquitous and regional expanded TCRs, respectively, was seen. Tumors with more nonsynonymous mutations had more expanded intratumoral alpha and beta TCRs.

Every molecule of TCR cDNA had its own unique molecular identifier. MiXCR was run by TCRdb on the 5' RACE reads, yielding one entry per CDR3 protein. The sample records approximately 5,700 distinct CDR3 sequences, under 9.5% being singletons. Time point specified: sample taken at primary tumor resection. The cohort: 65 to 80 early-stage, untreated non-small cell lung cancer patients. Without sorting, whole RNA was sequenced from tumor, nontumor lung or frozen PBMC. CDR1 SEHNR and CDR2 FQNEAQ come from the germline V gene (reference sequence). There are 12 residues in the CDR3. Trimming left V 4 bases short and J 9 bases short, with 10 bases between.

This receptor was identified in a female donor with early-stage non-small cell lung cancer. V is TRBV7-9 and J is TRBJ1-5; no clear D gene. The starting material was lung tumor tissue, obtained at surgery. CDR3 sequence reads: CASSSDALPQHF. DNA for the CDR3: TGTGCCAGCAGCTCCGATGCGCTGCCCCAGCATTTT.